These 32 T cell receptor beta chains were all obtained from the same sample, sequenced in a study of blood T cell repertoires in COVID-19. Produced via immunoSEQ multiplex PCR; TCRdb's table is partial and in-frame only. The sample shows tens of thousands of clones, about nine tenths of them seen only once. Sequenced: peripheral blood. The source is a woman aged 80 or over with acute or convalescent COVID-19.

The chain combines TRBV18 with TRBJ1-2, with 9 bases aligning to TRBD1. With V trimmed by 3 bases and J by 8 bases, 4 bases remained unmatched. Germline V gene sequence: CDR1 KGHSH, CDR2 LQKENI. The CDR3 has 13 amino acids. CDR3 residues: CASSPGTGQGYTF. CDR3 nucleotide sequence: TGTGCCAGCTCACCGGGGACAGGGCAAGGCTACACCTTC.

The gene calls are TRBV30 and TRBJ2-3, with 12 bases fitting TRBD2. The CDR3 loop spans 16 amino acids. V was clipped by 0 bases and J by 1 base; unmatched bases: 2. Germline loops: CDR1 GTSNPN, CDR2 SVGIG (reference sequence). The CDR3 loop reads CAWSVASGGGTDTQYF. Here the CDR3 DNA reads TGTGCCTGGAGTGTGGCTAGCGGGGGGGGCACAGATACGCAGTATTTT.

The V and J genes are TRBV6-5 and TRBJ1-2; the D gene is possibly TRBD1 (6 bases). V gave up 4 bases and J gave up 8 bases, with 14 bases separating them. There are 13 residues in the CDR3. Per the germline V gene, CDR1 is MNHEY and CDR2 is SVGAGI. CDR3 in amino acids: CASSSSDSKGYTF. The CDR3, as DNA: TGTGCCAGCAGTTCCTCGGACAGTAAGGGCTACACCTTC.

This CDR3 reads CASSVVPSGISYNEQFF. In nucleotides, the CDR3 is TGTGCCAGCAGCGTAGTTCCTAGCGGAATCTCCTACAATGAGCAGTTCTTC. This chain links TRBV9 with TRBJ2-1; TRBD2 agrees at 7 bases. The CDR3 totals 17 residues. Germline CDR1 is SGDLS and CDR2 is YYNGEE. The J segment lost 0 bases and the V segment lost 0 bases, leaving 6 bases of the junction unmatched. Using reference TRBV9 and TRBJ2-1 for the parts outside the CDR3, the full variable domain is DSGVTQTPKHLITATGQRVTLRCSPRSGDLSVYWYQQSLDQGLQFLIQYYNGEERAKGNILERFSAQQFPDLHSELNLSSLELGDSALYFCASSVVPSGISYNEQFFGPGTRLTVL.

The V and J genes are TRBV10-3 and TRBJ2-7; 8 bases map to TRBD1. V was pared by 10 bases and J by 3 bases, with 11 bases of the junction left unmatched. The CDR3 extends over 14 amino acids. In germline, CDR1 is ENHRY, CDR2 SYGVKD. The CDR3 loop is CATESRDRSYEQYF. The CDR3 region has the DNA TGTGCCACCGAATCTCGGGACAGGAGCTACGAGCAGTACTTC.

V gene TRBV5-6 combines with J gene TRBJ2-1; D is uncertain. This CDR3 is 13 amino acids long. CDR1 is SGHDT and CDR2 is YYEEEE in the germline V gene. V was trimmed by 2 bases and J by 7 bases, leaving 10 bases between them. CDR3 protein: CASSFGKRNEQFF. The CDR3 nucleotides read TGTGCCAGCAGCTTCGGTAAGAGGAATGAGCAGTTCTTC.

The genes are TRBV19 and TRBJ2-7; possible D gene TRBD1, 6 bases. The germline V and J ends were trimmed by 7 bases and 5 bases, with 9 bases remaining between them. The CDR3 is made up of 11 amino acids. Germline V gene data show CDR1 as LNHDA and CDR2 as SQIVND (reference sequence). For the CDR3, the DNA is TGTGCCAGTATACAGGGAAACGAGCAGTACTTC. As protein: CASIQGNEQYF. Full variable domain (remainder filled in from reference TRBV19 and TRBJ2-7): DGGITQSPKYLFRKEGQNVTLSCEQNLNHDAMYWYRQDPGQGLRLIYYSQIVNDFQKGDIAEGYSVSREKKESFPLTVTSAQKNPTAFYLCASIQGNEQYFGPGTRLTVT.

CDR3 sequence: CASMGGGSRLTYNEQFF. Here the CDR3 DNA reads TGTGCCAGTATGGGAGGGGGGAGTAGGTTGACCTACAATGAGCAGTTCTTC. This sequence joins TRBV19 and TRBJ2-1, with D possibly matching TRBD2 (7 bases). V gave up 7 bases and J gave up 2 bases, with 21 bases separating them. CDR1 LNHDA and CDR2 SQIVND come from the germline V gene (reference sequence). The CDR3 runs 17 residues.

The genes are TRBV5-4 and TRBJ1-5, with D hard to call. Germline CDR1 and CDR2: SGHNT and YYREEE (reference sequence). The CDR3 extends over 15 amino acids. V dropped 4 bases and J dropped 2 bases, with 13 bases sitting between them. CDR3 loop: CASSLAGSGNQPQHF. The CDR3 DNA reads TGTGCCAGCAGCCTTGCGGGGTCGGGCAATCAGCCCCAGCATTTT.

The V call is TRBV3-1 (or the pseudogene TRBV3-2), the J call TRBJ1-1; TRBD1 agrees at 7 bases. The germline gives CDR1 LGHDT, CDR2 YNNKEL (reference sequence). J gave up 1 base and V 4 bases, and 0 bases lay outside the gene matches. The CDR3 is 13 residues long. The CDR3 DNA sequence: TGTGCCAGCAGCCGACAGGGGAACACTGAAGCTTTCTTT. Its protein product is CASSRQGNTEAFF.

The chain uses TRBV24-1 and TRBJ2-3, with D perhaps matching TRBD1 (6 bases). Germline V CDR1 and CDR2: KGHDR, SFDVKD. Deletions cut 2 bases from V and 3 bases from J, with 11 bases between. The CDR3 loop spans 15 amino acids. In DNA, the CDR3 is TGTGCCACCAGTGATTCCAAGACAGGAACAGATACGCAGTATTTT. Translated: CATSDSKTGTDTQYF.

The V call is TRBV6-1, the J call TRBJ1-4; D perhaps matches TRBD1 (6 bases). V lost 5 bases, J lost 7 bases, and 17 bases lay in between. CDR3 length: 15 residues. The germline V gene has CDR1 MNHNS and CDR2 SASEGT. The CDR3 loop reads CASSSIRGAVEKLFF. The CDR3 region has the DNA TGTGCCAGCAGTTCGATCCGGGGGGCTGTTGAAAAACTGTTTTTT.

V is TRBV14 and J is TRBJ2-5; 9 bases map to TRBD2. The CDR3 length is 16 residues. J gave up 6 bases and V 4 bases, and 12 bases lay outside the gene matches. From germline, CDR1 is SGHDN and CDR2 FVKESK. CDR3 protein: CASSPHRRGGPQTQYF. The DNA of the CDR3 is TGTGCCAGCAGCCCCCATCGGCGGGGGGGCCCACAGACCCAGTACTTC.

The V gene is TRBV27, the J gene TRBJ2-5; 9 bases align to TRBD1. Germline V gene data show CDR1 as MNHEY and CDR2 as SMNVEV (reference sequence). Germline trimming cut 3 bases from V and 4 bases from J; bases unmatched to any gene: 3. The CDR3 is 14 residues long. The CDR3 spells CASSFGTGRETQYF. The CDR3 nucleotides are TGTGCCAGCAGTTTTGGGACAGGGCGAGAGACCCAGTACTTC.

The rearrangement uses TRBV5-1 and TRBJ2-7, with 7 positions matching TRBD2. The CDR3 is 15 amino acids. The trim removed 0 bases at V and 0 bases at J, leaving 3 bases unmatched. Germline-derived CDR1 and CDR2 are SGHRS and YFSETQ. The CDR3 sequence: CASSLDPGGSYEQYF. The CDR3 DNA reads TGCGCCAGCAGCTTGGATCCGGGAGGCTCCTACGAGCAGTACTTC.

The chain combines TRBV11-3 with TRBJ2-1, with a possible D match to TRBD1 (5 bases). V was shortened by 0 bases and J by 5 bases, with 11 bases between the two germline ends. The CDR3 totals 15 residues. Germline CDR1 and CDR2: SGHNT and YENEEA. CDR3 nucleotides: TGTGCCAGCAGCTTAGAGGGCAGGGTAGACAATGAGCAGTTCTTC. Translated, it gives CASSLEGRVDNEQFF.

The chain recombines TRBV19 with TRBJ1-4; 9 bases match TRBD1. The trim removed 6 bases at V and 6 bases at J, leaving 2 bases unmatched. Germline CDR1 reads LNHDA; CDR2 reads SQIVND (reference sequence). This CDR3 is built from 13 residues. As DNA, the CDR3 is TGTGCCAGTAGCCGGACAGGGGATGAAAAACTGTTTTTT. Translation: CASSRTGDEKLFF.

The rearrangement uses TRBV10-1 and TRBJ2-7; 9 bases fit TRBD1. V trimming: 3 bases; J trimming: 3 bases; junction bases outside the gene matches: 9. In germline, CDR1 is WNHNN, CDR2 SYGVQD (reference sequence). The CDR3 length is 16 residues. CDR3 sequence: CASSDSGQGSHYEQYF. The CDR3 DNA follows: TGCGCCAGCAGTGATTCGGGACAGGGTAGCCACTACGAGCAGTACTTC.

The rearrangement links TRBV10-3 to TRBJ1-1; the D gene is possibly TRBD1 (6 bases). The CDR3 has 16 amino acids. Germline CDR1 reads ENHRY; CDR2 reads SYGVKD. Trimming stripped 3 bases from V and 5 bases from J, with 19 bases between. In nucleotides, the CDR3 is TGTGCCATCAGTGAACCAGTTGGGGGCTTGGAGACTGAAGCTTTCTTT. It encodes CAISEPVGGLETEAFF.

V usage is TRBV10-3 and J usage is TRBJ1-1; TRBD1 agrees at 8 bases. Germline V CDR1 and CDR2: ENHRY, SYGVKD. V lost 5 bases, J lost 4 bases, and 6 bases stayed unmatched. This CDR3 has 14 amino acids. The CDR3 coding sequence is TGTGCCATCAGTTTTACAGGGGGGAGCACTGAAGCTTTCTTT. Its protein product is CAISFTGGSTEAFF.

The sample holds many counts of this clone. The chain has TRBV19 and TRBJ2-1; 8 bases fit TRBD2. V dropped 7 bases and J dropped 5; count of bases not matched to a gene: 19. Germline loops: CDR1 LNHDA, CDR2 SQIVND (reference sequence). The CDR3 sequence is 18 residues long. CDR3 DNA sequence: TGTGCCAGTACGAGGTCGGGTCGGGCGGGAGGTCGGGACAATGAGCAGTTCTTC. It is translated as CASTRSGRAGGRDNEQFF.

The chain couples TRBV11-2 to TRBJ2-3, with D maybe TRBD1 (5 bases). Germline V gives CDR1 SGHAT, CDR2 FQNNGV. The germline V and J ends were trimmed by 4 bases and 0 bases, with 8 bases remaining between them. The CDR3 extends over 14 amino acids. CDR3 bases: TGTGCCAGCAGCTCGGCAGGGAGCACAGATACGCAGTATTTT. It encodes CASSSAGSTDTQYF.

The chain joins TRBV19 to TRBJ2-6; TRBD1 aligns across 8 bases. The germline V gene encodes CDR1 LNHDA and CDR2 SQIVND (reference sequence). J was trimmed by 0 bases and V by 9 bases; bases with no gene match: 4. This CDR3 contains 15 residues. The CDR3 region is CASHRGSSGANVLTF. The CDR3 DNA follows: TGTGCCAGCCACAGGGGGAGCTCTGGGGCCAACGTCCTGACTTTC. The variable domain in full, with the rest retrieved from reference TRBV19 and TRBJ2-6, is DGGITQSPKYLFRKEGQNVTLSCEQNLNHDAMYWYRQDPGQGLRLIYYSQIVNDFQKGDIAEGYSVSREKKESFPLTVTSAQKNPTAFYLCASHRGSSGANVLTFGAGSRLTVL.

This clone turned up a few times. The V call is TRBV9, the J call TRBJ2-3, with 8 bases lining up with TRBD2. CDR1 is SGDLS, CDR2 YYNGEE, per germline. V was clipped by 4 bases and J by 1 base; unmatched bases: 5. This CDR3 region has 15 residues. In nucleotides, the CDR3 is TGTGCCAGCAGCTATAGCGGGGTGGGCACAGATACGCAGTATTTT. Protein sequence: CASSYSGVGTDTQYF.

This sequence joins TRBV6-2 or TRBV6-3 and TRBJ1-1, with D maybe TRBD1 (6 bases). The CDR3 contains 15 residues. CDR1 is MNHEY and CDR2 is SVGEGT in the germline V gene. With 5 bases removed from V and 0 bases from J, the gap between germline ends came to 13 bases. For the CDR3, the DNA is TGTGCCAGCAGTCACAGGGTGGTCATGAACACTGAAGCTTTCTTT. It is translated as CASSHRVVMNTEAFF.

The chain recombines TRBV5-4 with TRBJ1-4; 7 nucleotides match TRBD1. The CDR3 runs 15 residues. J lost 3 bases, V lost 7 bases, and 9 bases had no gene match. Germline V gene sequence: CDR1 SGHNT, CDR2 YYREEE (reference sequence). CDR3 nucleotides: TGTGCCAGCTCCAGGGGGGAGGAGGCTAATGAAAAACTGTTTTTT. It encodes CASSRGEEANEKLFF.

This chain connects TRBV9 to TRBJ2-3; 8 bases align to TRBD1. Germline V gene data show CDR1 as SGDLS and CDR2 as YYNGEE. J gave up 3 bases and V 2 bases, and 8 bases lay outside the gene matches. The CDR3 consists of 16 residues. CDR3 loop: CASSVNQGAGTDTQYF. CDR3 nucleotide sequence: TGTGCCAGCAGCGTGAATCAGGGGGCTGGTACAGATACGCAGTATTTT.

DNA for the CDR3: TGTGCCAGCAGTTTAACAGGGGGTTTAGGCTACAATGAGCAGTTCTTC. Amino acids: CASSLTGGLGYNEQFF. The J gene is TRBJ2-1, the V gene TRBV6-5, with 8 bases matching TRBD1. Germline values: CDR1 MNHEY, CDR2 SVGAGI. V dropped 4 bases and J dropped 3; count of bases not matched to a gene: 8. The CDR3 covers 16 residues.

The chain is built from TRBV7-2 and TRBJ1-4; 7 nucleotides agree with TRBD1. The J segment lost 4 bases and the V segment lost 6 bases, leaving 8 bases of the junction unmatched. The CDR3 is 15 residues long. The germline gives CDR1 SGHTA, CDR2 FQGNSA. As DNA, the CDR3 is TGTGCCAGCAGTCTGATGACAGGGTATAATGAAAAACTGTTTTTT. Protein sequence: CASSLMTGYNEKLFF.

The chain is built from TRBV18 and TRBJ1-1, with D perhaps matching TRBD1 (6 bases). CDR3 length equals 16 residues. From germline, CDR1 is KGHSH and CDR2 LQKENI. V lost 3 bases and J lost 1, with 15 bases in between. This CDR3 is CASSPMRQATNTEAFF. The DNA for the CDR3 is TGTGCCAGCTCACCTATGAGACAGGCGACGAACACTGAAGCTTTCTTT.

The chain links TRBV6-5 to TRBJ2-7; no firm D call. Germline values: CDR1 MNHEY, CDR2 SVGAGI. V lost 4 bases and J lost 1, with 5 bases in between. The CDR3 contains 12 residues. In nucleotides, the CDR3 is TGTGCCAGCAGTTCTAAGTCCTACGAGCAGTACTTC. This sequence encodes CASSSKSYEQYF.

The chain links TRBV3-1 (or the pseudogene TRBV3-2) to TRBJ2-5; TRBD2 matches at 9 bases. The CDR3 totals 15 residues. The V gene end was trimmed by 1 base and the J gene end by 1 base; junction bases not matched to a gene: 1. CDR1 is LGHDT, CDR2 YNNKEL, per germline (reference sequence). CDR3 residues: CASSQGAGGQETQYF. In DNA, the CDR3 is TGTGCCAGCAGCCAAGGAGCGGGGGGCCAAGAGACCCAGTACTTC.